The rows below give T cell receptor beta chains drawn from one sample of a study of post-analysis software for immune sequencing data. MiXCR, applied by TCRdb to the PCR reads, yields one record per CDR3 protein. The sample yields about 810,000 distinct CDR3 sequences, 53% seen once. Sequenced sample: blood. The receptors were sampled from a girl aged 5-17 years with multiple sclerosis. CDR3s include the opening cysteine and the closing phenylalanine or tryptophan. Fields, in order: clone size, D gene, J gene, V gene, CDR3 protein, CDR3 DNA. D genes are given only for firm matches. Rows give clone size only sometimes, using once, few, many, or a class for an expanded clone.

size: .
D: .
J: TRBJ2-7
V: TRBV20-1
CDR3: CSTRANRPPTGSGYEQYF
DNA: TGCAGTACTAGAGCCAACAGGCCCCCAACAGGGTCGGGTTACGAGCAGTACTTC

size: .
D: TRBD2
J: TRBJ2-3
V: TRBV9
CDR3: CASSVGTLGVWTSLQDTQYF
DNA: TGTGCCAGCAGCGTAGGAACATTGGGGGTATGGACTAGCCTACAGGATACGCAGTATTTT

size: .
D: TRBD1
J: TRBJ2-1
V: TRBV14
CDR3: CASSHPGQGGGEQFF
DNA: TGTGCCAGCAGCCACCCGGGACAGGGCGGGGGTGAGCAGTTCTTC

size: .
D: TRBD1
J: TRBJ2-5
V: TRBV12-3/TRBV12-4
CDR3: CASSLAGTGNQETQYF
DNA: TGTGCCAGCAGTTTAGCCGGGACAGGGAACCAAGAGACCCAGTACTTC

size: .
D: TRBD1
J: TRBJ1-2
V: TRBV6-5
CDR3: CASSSNRGLGYTF
DNA: TGTGCCAGCAGTTCGAACAGGGGGCTTGGCTACACCTTC

size: .
D: .
J: TRBJ2-1
V: TRBV29-1
CDR3: CSVVGGPSYNEQFF
DNA: TGCAGCGTTGTGGGGGGGCCCTCCTACAATGAGCAGTTCTTC

size: .
D: TRBD2
J: TRBJ2-7
V: TRBV5-1
CDR3: CASSSPGVAGGPPPYEQYF
DNA: TGCGCCAGCAGCTCCCCCGGAGTAGCGGGAGGGCCCCCACCCTACGAGCAGTACTTC

size: once
D: .
J: TRBJ2-2
V: TRBV5-1
CDR3: CASSPPGLNTGELFF
DNA: TGCGCCAGCAGCCCTCCAGGGTTAAACACCGGGGAGCTGTTTTTT

size: .
D: TRBD1
J: TRBJ2-1
V: TRBV12-3/TRBV12-4
CDR3: CASSLETGGLSEQFF
DNA: TGTGCCAGCAGTCTCGAGACAGGGGGGCTTAGTGAGCAGTTCTTC

size: .
D: .
J: TRBJ2-7
V: TRBV13
CDR3: CASSLESWQVGGEQYF
DNA: TGTGCCAGCAGCTTAGAGTCATGGCAGGTGGGGGGCGAGCAGTACTTC

size: .
D: .
J: TRBJ1-2
V: TRBV7-2
CDR3: CASSPRLADLAPNYGYTF
DNA: TGTGCCAGCAGCCCAAGATTAGCGGACCTAGCCCCTAACTACGGCTACACCTTC

size: few
D: TRBD2
J: TRBJ2-7
V: TRBV12-5
CDR3: CASGSRTSGRYEQYF
DNA: TGTGCTAGTGGTTCCCGGACTAGCGGACGCTACGAGCAGTACTTC

size: .
D: .
J: TRBJ2-2
V: TRBV6-1
CDR3: CASSLTLPGTANTGELFF
DNA: TGTGCCAGCAGTTTAACGCTTCCCGGGACCGCGAACACCGGGGAGCTGTTTTTT

size: few
D: .
J: TRBJ2-3
V: TRBV29-1
CDR3: CSVDGPGTDTQYF
DNA: TGCAGCGTTGACGGTCCCGGGACAGATACGCAGTATTTT

size: .
D: TRBD2
J: TRBJ2-3
V: TRBV10-3
CDR3: CAISDNSGGFTDTQYF
DNA: TGTGCCATCAGTGATAATAGCGGGGGTTTCACAGATACGCAGTATTTT

size: .
D: TRBD1
J: TRBJ2-7
V: TRBV20-1
CDR3: CSAWTGGYEQYF
DNA: TGCAGTGCCTGGACAGGGGGCTACGAGCAGTACTTC

size: once
D: TRBD1
J: TRBJ1-2
V: TRBV20-1
CDR3: CSASRPGTAHNYGYTF
DNA: TGCAGTGCCAGCCGACCAGGGACAGCGCATAACTATGGCTACACCTTC

size: few
D: .
J: TRBJ2-5
V: TRBV29-1
CDR3: CSAPREGAGTQYF
DNA: TGCAGCGCCCCTCGGGAGGGGGCAGGGACCCAGTACTTC

size: few
D: .
J: TRBJ2-5
V: TRBV2
CDR3: CASRSIPETQYF
DNA: TGTGCCAGCAGGAGCATTCCAGAGACCCAGTACTTC

size: .
D: TRBD2
J: TRBJ2-4
V: TRBV20-1
CDR3: CSATQSSGSVTKNIQYF
DNA: TGCAGTGCTACCCAAAGTAGCGGGAGTGTAACCAAAAACATTCAGTACTTC

size: .
D: .
J: TRBJ2-5
V: TRBV7-9
CDR3: CASSPLSDIRPYF
DNA: TGTGCCAGCAGCCCCCTATCGGACATTCGGCCGTACTTC

size: once
D: .
J: TRBJ2-1
V: TRBV21-1
CDR3: CATLNKYNEQFF
DNA: TGTGCCACCCTGAACAAGTACAATGAGCAGTTCTTC

size: .
D: TRBD1
J: TRBJ2-1
V: TRBV3-1
CDR3: CASSQEAGGVHKQFF
DNA: TGTGCCAGCAGCCAAGAGGCAGGGGGAGTCCATAAGCAGTTCTTC

size: once
D: .
J: TRBJ1-2
V: TRBV12-3/TRBV12-4
CDR3: CASSELVGYGYTF
DNA: TGTGCCAGCAGCGAACTGGTTGGCTATGGCTACACCTTC

size: .
D: .
J: TRBJ1-5
V: TRBV5-1
CDR3: CASSWEGNQPQHF
DNA: TGCGCCAGCAGCTGGGAGGGCAATCAGCCCCAGCATTTT

size: .
D: .
J: TRBJ2-1
V: TRBV5-1
CDR3: CASSLFSSYNEQFF
DNA: TGCGCCAGCAGCTTGTTCAGCTCCTACAATGAGCAGTTCTTC

size: .
D: TRBD1
J: TRBJ2-5
V: TRBV2
CDR3: CASSEALSRTGLRETQYF
DNA: TGTGCCAGCAGTGAAGCGCTTTCAAGGACAGGGTTAAGGGAGACCCAGTACTTC

size: few
D: TRBD1
J: TRBJ2-7
V: TRBV6-5
CDR3: CASSSSGQASYEQYF
DNA: TGTGCCAGCAGTAGCTCGGGACAGGCCTCCTACGAGCAGTACTTC

size: few
D: TRBD2
J: TRBJ2-7
V: TRBV4-1
CDR3: CASSRAGVAYEQYF
DNA: TGCGCCAGCAGCCGAGCGGGGGTGGCCTACGAGCAGTACTTC

size: .
D: .
J: TRBJ2-5
V: TRBV4-2
CDR3: CASSIDSGETQYF
DNA: TGTGCCAGCAGCATAGACAGCGGAGAGACCCAGTACTTC

size: .
D: TRBD2
J: TRBJ2-1
V: TRBV6-1
CDR3: CASSSRAGRYNEQFF
DNA: TGTGCCAGCAGCTCTAGAGCGGGAAGGTACAATGAGCAGTTCTTC

size: .
D: TRBD2
J: TRBJ2-1
V: TRBV28
CDR3: CASIPGGGYEQFF
DNA: TGTGCCAGCATTCCGGGAGGGGGGTATGAGCAGTTCTTC

size: .
D: TRBD2
J: TRBJ2-1
V: TRBV28
CDR3: CASSPGLAGNYNEQFF
DNA: TGTGCCAGCAGTCCCGGGTTAGCGGGAAACTACAATGAGCAGTTCTTC

size: .
D: TRBD2
J: TRBJ2-5
V: TRBV12-3/TRBV12-4
CDR3: CASTRGAGETQYF
DNA: TGTGCCAGCACCCGTGGAGCGGGGGAGACCCAGTACTTC

size: many
D: TRBD1
J: TRBJ1-2
V: TRBV11-2
CDR3: CASSLEAGGLWGYTF
DNA: TGTGCCAGCAGCTTAGAGGCAGGGGGACTATGGGGCTACACCTTC

size: few
D: .
J: TRBJ2-5
V: TRBV20-1
CDR3: CSARDGYQETQYF
DNA: TGCAGTGCTAGAGACGGATACCAAGAGACCCAGTACTTC

size: .
D: .
J: TRBJ2-4
V: TRBV10-3
CDR3: CAIRGDGNIQYF
DNA: TGTGCCATCAGGGGGGACGGAAACATTCAGTACTTC

size: .
D: .
J: TRBJ1-4
V: TRBV20-1
CDR3: CSARGPIRYNEQGNEKLFF
DNA: TGCAGTGCTAGAGGTCCCATTAGATACAATGAGCAGGGTAATGAAAAACTGTTTTTT

size: .
D: .
J: TRBJ1-1
V: TRBV5-5
CDR3: CASSLGDGALNTEAFF
DNA: TGTGCCAGCAGCTTGGGGGACGGTGCGTTGAACACTGAAGCTTTCTTT

size: .
D: TRBD1
J: TRBJ2-7
V: TRBV27
CDR3: CASSFYRGLPEQYF
DNA: TGTGCCAGCAGTTTTTACAGGGGTCTTCCCGAGCAGTACTTC

size: few
D: .
J: TRBJ2-5
V: TRBV12-3/TRBV12-4
CDR3: CASGIWDQETQYF
DNA: TGTGCCAGCGGGATTTGGGACCAAGAGACCCAGTACTTC

size: .
D: .
J: TRBJ2-3
V: TRBV5-1
CDR3: CATAPGHRTDTQYF
DNA: TGCGCCACCGCACCGGGACACCGAACAGATACGCAGTATTTT

size: .
D: .
J: TRBJ2-7
V: TRBV6-2/TRBV6-3
CDR3: CASSWDKIYEQYF
DNA: TGTGCCAGCAGTTGGGACAAGATCTACGAGCAGTACTTC

size: .
D: TRBD1
J: TRBJ2-5
V: TRBV18
CDR3: CASSPFLGQGAQETQYF
DNA: TGTGCCAGCTCACCATTCTTAGGACAGGGGGCTCAAGAGACCCAGTACTTC

size: few
D: .
J: TRBJ2-7
V: TRBV6-1
CDR3: CATEPYEQYF
DNA: TGTGCCACGGAACCCTACGAGCAGTACTTC